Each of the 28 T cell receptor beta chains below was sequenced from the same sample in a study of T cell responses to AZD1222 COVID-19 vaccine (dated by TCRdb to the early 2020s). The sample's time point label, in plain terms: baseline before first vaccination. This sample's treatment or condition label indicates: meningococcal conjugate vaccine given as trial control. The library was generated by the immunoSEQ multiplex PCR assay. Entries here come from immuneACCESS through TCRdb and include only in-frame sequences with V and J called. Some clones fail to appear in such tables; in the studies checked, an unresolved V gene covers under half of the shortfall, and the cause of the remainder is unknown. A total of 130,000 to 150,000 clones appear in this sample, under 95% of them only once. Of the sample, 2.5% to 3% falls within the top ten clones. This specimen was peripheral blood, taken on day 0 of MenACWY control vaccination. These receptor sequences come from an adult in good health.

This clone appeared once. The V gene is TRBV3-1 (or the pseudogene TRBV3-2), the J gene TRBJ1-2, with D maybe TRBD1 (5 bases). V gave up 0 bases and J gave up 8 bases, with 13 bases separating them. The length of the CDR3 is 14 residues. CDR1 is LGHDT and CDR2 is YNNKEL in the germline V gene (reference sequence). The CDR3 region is CASSQDSGIEGYTF. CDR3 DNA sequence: TGTGCCAGCAGCCAAGATTCAGGGATTGAAGGCTACACCTTC.

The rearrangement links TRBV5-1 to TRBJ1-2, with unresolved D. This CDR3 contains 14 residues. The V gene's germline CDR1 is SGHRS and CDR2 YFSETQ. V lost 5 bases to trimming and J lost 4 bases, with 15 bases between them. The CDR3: CASRTSVASYGYTF. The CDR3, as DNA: TGCGCCAGCAGGACGTCAGTTGCCAGCTATGGCTACACCTTC.

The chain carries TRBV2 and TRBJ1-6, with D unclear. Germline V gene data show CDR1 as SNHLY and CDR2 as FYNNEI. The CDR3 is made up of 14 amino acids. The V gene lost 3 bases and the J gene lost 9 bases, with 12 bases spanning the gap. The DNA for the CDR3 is TGTGCCAGCAGTGAGATCCCGGATATTTCACCCCTCCACTTT. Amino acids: CASSEIPDISPLHF.

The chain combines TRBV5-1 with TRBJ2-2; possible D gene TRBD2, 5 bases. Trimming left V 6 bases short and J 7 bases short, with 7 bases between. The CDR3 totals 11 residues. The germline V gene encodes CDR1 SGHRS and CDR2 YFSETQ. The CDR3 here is CASKGGGELFF. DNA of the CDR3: TGCGCCAGCAAAGGAGGCGGGGAGCTGTTTTTT.

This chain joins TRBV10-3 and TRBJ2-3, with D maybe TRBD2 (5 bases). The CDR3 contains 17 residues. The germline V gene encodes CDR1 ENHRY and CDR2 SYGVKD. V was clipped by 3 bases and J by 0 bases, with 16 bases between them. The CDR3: CAISDLSKAASTDTQYF. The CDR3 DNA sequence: TGTGCCATCAGTGATCTCTCTAAAGCGGCTAGCACAGATACGCAGTATTTT.

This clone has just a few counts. The CDR3 region is CASSLGGQAYGYTF. In nucleotides, the CDR3 is TGTGCCAGCAGCCTGGGAGGGCAGGCCTATGGCTACACCTTC. The chain has TRBV3-1 (or the pseudogene TRBV3-2) and TRBJ1-2, with D unclear. The CDR3 contains 14 residues. CDR1 is LGHDT and CDR2 is YNNKEL in the germline V gene (reference sequence). The ends were cut back, 4 bases at V and 4 bases at J, with 13 bases in the middle.

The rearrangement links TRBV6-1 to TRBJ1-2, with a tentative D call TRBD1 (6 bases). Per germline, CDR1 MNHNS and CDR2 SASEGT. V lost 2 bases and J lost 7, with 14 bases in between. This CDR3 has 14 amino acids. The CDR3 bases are TGTGCCAGCAGTGAATCCCAATTGACAGGTGGCTACACCTTC. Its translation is CASSESQLTGGYTF.

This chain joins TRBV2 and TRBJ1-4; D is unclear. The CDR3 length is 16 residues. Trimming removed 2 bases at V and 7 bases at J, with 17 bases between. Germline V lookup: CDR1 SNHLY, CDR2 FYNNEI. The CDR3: CASSEFRTLVGEKLFF. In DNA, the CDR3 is TGTGCCAGCAGTGAATTTAGGACCCTAGTAGGTGAAAAACTGTTTTTT.

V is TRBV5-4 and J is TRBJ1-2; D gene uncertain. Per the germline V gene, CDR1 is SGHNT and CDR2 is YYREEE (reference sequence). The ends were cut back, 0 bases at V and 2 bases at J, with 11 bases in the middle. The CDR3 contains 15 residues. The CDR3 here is CASSLESNRNYGYTF. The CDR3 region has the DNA TGTGCCAGCAGCTTGGAATCTAACAGAAACTATGGCTACACCTTC.

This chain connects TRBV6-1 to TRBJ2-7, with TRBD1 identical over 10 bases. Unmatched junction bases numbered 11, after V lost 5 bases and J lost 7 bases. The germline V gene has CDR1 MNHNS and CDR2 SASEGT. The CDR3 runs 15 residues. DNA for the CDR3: TGTGCCAGCAGTCCCTCAGACAGGGGGCTTGGTGAGCAGTACTTC. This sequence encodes CASSPSDRGLGEQYF.

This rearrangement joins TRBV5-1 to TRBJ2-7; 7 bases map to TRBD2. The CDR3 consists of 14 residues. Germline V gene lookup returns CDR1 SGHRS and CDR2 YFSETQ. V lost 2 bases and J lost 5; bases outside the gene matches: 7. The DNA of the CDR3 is TGCGCCAGCAGCTTCGGGGGAGGGGAAAACGAGCAGTACTTC. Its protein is CASSFGGGENEQYF.

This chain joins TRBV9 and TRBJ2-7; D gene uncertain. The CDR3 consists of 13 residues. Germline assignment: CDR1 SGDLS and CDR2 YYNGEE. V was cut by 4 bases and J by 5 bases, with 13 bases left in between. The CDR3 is CASSLSIEDEQYF. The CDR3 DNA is TGTGCCAGCAGCCTTTCGATCGAGGACGAGCAGTACTTC.

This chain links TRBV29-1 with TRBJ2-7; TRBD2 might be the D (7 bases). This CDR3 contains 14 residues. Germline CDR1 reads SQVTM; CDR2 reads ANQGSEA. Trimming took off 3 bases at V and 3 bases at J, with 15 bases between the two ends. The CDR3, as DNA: TGCAGCGTTGAGGGGGCGGGAGAGTTCTACGAGCAGTACTTC. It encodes CSVEGAGEFYEQYF.

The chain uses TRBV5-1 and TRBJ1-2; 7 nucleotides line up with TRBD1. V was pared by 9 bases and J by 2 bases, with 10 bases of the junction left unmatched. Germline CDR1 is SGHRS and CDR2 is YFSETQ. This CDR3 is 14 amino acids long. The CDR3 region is CATAPSGQNYGYTF. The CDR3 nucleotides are TGCGCCACCGCGCCATCGGGACAGAACTATGGCTACACCTTC.

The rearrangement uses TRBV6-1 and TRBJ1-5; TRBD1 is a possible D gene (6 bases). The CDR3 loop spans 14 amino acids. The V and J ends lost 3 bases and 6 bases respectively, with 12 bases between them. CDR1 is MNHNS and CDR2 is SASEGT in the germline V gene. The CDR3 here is CASSDGGASQPQHF. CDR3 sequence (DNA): TGTGCCAGCAGTGATGGGGGGGCGAGTCAGCCCCAGCATTTT.

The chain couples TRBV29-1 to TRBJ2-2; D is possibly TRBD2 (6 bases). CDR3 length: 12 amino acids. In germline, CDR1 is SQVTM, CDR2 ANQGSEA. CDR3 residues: CTGDPGTGELFF. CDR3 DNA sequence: TGCACGGGGGACCCGGGGACCGGGGAGCTGTTTTTT.

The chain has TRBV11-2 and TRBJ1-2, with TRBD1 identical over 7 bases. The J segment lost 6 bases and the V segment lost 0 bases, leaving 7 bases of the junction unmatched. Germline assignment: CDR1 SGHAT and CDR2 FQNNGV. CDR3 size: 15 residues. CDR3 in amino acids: CASSLEPGGPNGYTF. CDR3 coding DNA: TGTGCCAGCAGCTTAGAACCAGGGGGGCCTAATGGCTACACCTTC. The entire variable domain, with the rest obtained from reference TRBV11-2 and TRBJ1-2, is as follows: EAGVAQSPRYKIIEKRQSVAFWCNPISGHATLYWYQQILGQGPKLLIQFQNNGVVDDSQLPKDRFSAERLKGVDSTLKIQPAKLEDSAVYLCASSLEPGGPNGYTFGSGTRLTVV.

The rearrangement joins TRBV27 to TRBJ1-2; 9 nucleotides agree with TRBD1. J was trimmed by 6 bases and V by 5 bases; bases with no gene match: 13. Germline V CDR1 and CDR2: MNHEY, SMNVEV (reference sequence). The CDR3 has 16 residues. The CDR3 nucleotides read TGTGCCAGCAGTGAAACGGGACAGGGACCGCCGGATGGCTACACCTTC. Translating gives CASSETGQGPPDGYTF.

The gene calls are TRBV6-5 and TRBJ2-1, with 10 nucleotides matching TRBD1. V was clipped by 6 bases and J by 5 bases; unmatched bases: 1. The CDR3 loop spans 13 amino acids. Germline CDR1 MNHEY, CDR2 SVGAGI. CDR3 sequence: CASRGTGDNEQFF. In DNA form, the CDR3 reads TGTGCCAGCAGAGGGACAGGGGACAATGAGCAGTTCTTC.

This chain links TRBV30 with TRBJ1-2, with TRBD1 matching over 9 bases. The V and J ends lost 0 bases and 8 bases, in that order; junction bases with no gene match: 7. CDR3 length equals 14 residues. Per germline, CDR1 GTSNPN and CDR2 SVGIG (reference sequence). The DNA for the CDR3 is TGTGCCTGGAGTGTAGGGACAGGGCCTTACGGCTACACCTTC. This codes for CAWSVGTGPYGYTF.

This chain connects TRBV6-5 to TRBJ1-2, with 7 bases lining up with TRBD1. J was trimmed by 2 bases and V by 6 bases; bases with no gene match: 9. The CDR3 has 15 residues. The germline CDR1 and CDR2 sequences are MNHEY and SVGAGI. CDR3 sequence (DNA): TGTGCCAGCAGAGTACCGGGACAGAAAAACTATGGCTACACCTTC. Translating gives CASRVPGQKNYGYTF.

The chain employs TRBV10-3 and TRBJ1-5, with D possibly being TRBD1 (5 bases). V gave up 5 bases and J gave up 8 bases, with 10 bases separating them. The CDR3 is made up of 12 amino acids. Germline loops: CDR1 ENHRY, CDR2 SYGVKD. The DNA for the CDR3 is TGTGCCATCAGTACTTTAGGGGAGCCCCAGCATTTT. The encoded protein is CAISTLGEPQHF.

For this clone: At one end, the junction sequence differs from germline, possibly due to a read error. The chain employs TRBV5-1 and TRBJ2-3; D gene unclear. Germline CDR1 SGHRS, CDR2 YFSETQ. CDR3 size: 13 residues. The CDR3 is CASSLPSRDTQYF. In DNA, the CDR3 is TGCGCCAGCAGCCTGCCCAGCAGAGATACGCAGTATTTT.

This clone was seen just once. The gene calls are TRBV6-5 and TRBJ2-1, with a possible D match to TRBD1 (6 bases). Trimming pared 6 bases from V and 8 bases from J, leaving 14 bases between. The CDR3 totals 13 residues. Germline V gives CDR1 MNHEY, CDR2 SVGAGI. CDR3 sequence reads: CASRLDSRDEQFF. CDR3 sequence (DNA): TGTGCCAGCAGATTGGACAGTAGGGATGAGCAGTTCTTC.

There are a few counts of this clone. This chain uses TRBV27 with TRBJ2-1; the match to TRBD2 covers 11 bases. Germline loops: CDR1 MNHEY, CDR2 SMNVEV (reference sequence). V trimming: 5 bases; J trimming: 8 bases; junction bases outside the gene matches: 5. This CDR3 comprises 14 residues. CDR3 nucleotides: TGTGCCAGCAGTGTTAGCGGGAGGGTCCATGAGCAGTTCTTC. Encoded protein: CASSVSGRVHEQFF.

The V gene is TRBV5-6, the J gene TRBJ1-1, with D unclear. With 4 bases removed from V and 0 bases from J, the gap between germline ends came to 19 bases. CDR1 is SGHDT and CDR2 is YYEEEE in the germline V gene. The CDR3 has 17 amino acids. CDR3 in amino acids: CASSPLGGPEMNTEAFF. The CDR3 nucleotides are TGTGCCAGCAGCCCCTTAGGAGGGCCGGAGATGAACACTGAAGCTTTCTTT.

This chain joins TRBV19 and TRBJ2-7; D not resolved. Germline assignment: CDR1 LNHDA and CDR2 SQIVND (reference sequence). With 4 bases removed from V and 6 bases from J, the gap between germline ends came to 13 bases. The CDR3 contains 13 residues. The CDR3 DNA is TGTGCCAGTAGTACTCGGCCCTATGGCGAGCAGTACTTC. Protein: CASSTRPYGEQYF.

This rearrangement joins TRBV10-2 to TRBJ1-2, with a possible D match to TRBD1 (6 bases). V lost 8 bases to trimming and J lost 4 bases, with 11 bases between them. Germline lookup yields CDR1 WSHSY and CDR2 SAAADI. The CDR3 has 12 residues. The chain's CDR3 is CASLTDSYGYTF. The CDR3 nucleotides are TGCGCCAGCTTAACGGACAGCTATGGCTACACCTTC.